The T cell receptor (beta chain) under discussion was sequenced for a study of control samples from healthy donors and cancer patients. Germline V lookup: CDR1 MNHEY, CDR2 SVGEGT. The V end was cut by 6 bases, the J end by 8 bases, with 7 bases between. This CDR3 has 11 residues. Data came from immunoSEQ multiplex PCR; TCRdb stores just in-frame clones and leaves some out. The data contain 150,000 to 200,000 clones, just over 85% of them singletons. The chain uses TRBV6-2 or TRBV6-3 and TRBJ2-2; D perhaps matches TRBD1 (6 bases). Sequencing was done on a sample of blood. The clonotype originates from a man younger than 35 in good health. Here the CDR3 reads CASSQGGELFF. The CDR3, as DNA: TGTGCCAGCAGCCAGGGGGGGGAGCTGTTTTTT.